This T cell receptor beta chain was recorded in a study of response to subunit inactivated influenza vaccine. CDR1 and CDR2 (germline): MNHNY, SVGAGI (reference sequence). CDR3 length equals 12 residues. In the case of this clonotype: The antigen is unknown. A read error may account for a junction end that differs from germline.

Study findings and constraints: The study's authors posited that every seasonal influenza vaccination enlists few new T cells.

In TCRdb, the RT-PCR reads were re-called with MiXCR into one record per CDR3 protein. The sample has approximately 700,000 distinct CDR3 sequences, about 14% seen once; the top ten hold 6.5% to 8.5%. This receptor was identified in a man aged 50 to 60 who received an inactivated influenza vaccine. The chain uses TRBV6-6 and TRBJ1-1; no clear D gene. The source material was PBMCs from blood, sampled approximately 15 days before vaccination. CDR3 sequence (DNA): TGTGCCAGCAGTCCCTCAGGAGCTGAAGTTTTCTTT. Residues: CASSPSGAEVFF.